The T cell receptor beta chain described here comes from a study of T cells in Graves' hyperthyroidism and ophthalmopathy. Findings and limits, study-wide: Ophthalmopathy cases were set apart from stable hyperthyroidism by a 13 V-J model.

Germline CDR1 and CDR2: MDHEN and SYDVKM. The length of the CDR3 is 15 residues. This clonotype was seen only a few times. Its cognate antigen is unknown. An end of the junction does not agree with germline; a read error may underlie this. Researchers amplified the TCR beta CDR3 regions from RNA transcripts. During a first-round RT-PCR of the TCR CDR3, the HTBI primer set was used. TCRdb reanalysed the multiplex PCR reads using MiXCR and keeps one entry per CDR3 protein. The sample lists about 560,000 distinct CDR3 sequences, roughly a sixth occurring once. Participants, patients aged 18 to 65, had newly diagnosed hyperthyroidism with a duration under 2 months. Lactation, pregnancy, other autoimmune disease or uncontrolled infection excluded patients. Fresh peripheral blood, under 13 ml, yielded the PBMCs.

This receptor was obtained from a woman under 30 with Graves' hyperthyroidism. V and J are TRBV28 and TRBJ2-2, with D possibly TRBD2 on 6 matching bases. Sequencing was performed on blood. CDR3 DNA: TGTGCCAGCACCTCGGGGGACGGACACACCGGGGAGCCGTTTTTT. Protein product: CASTSGDGHTGEPFF.